This T cell receptor (beta chain) was sequenced for a study of blood T cell repertoires in COVID-19. Turning to the study itself: Samples taken during acute and convalescent COVID-19 were collected in the United States, Italy and Spain.

As processed by the authors: It was from reference gene primer amplification that nucleated cell counts were estimated. Repertoires were generated with immunoSEQ multiplex PCR, while TCRdb's copy carries only in-frame clones and drops some. The V and J calls and the clone size are those of that table, but D and trimming were determined from the DNA. In the table there are roughly 73,000 clones, more than 70% of which are singletons. Unmatched junction bases numbered 6, after V lost 2 bases and J lost 7 bases. The CDR3 totals 13 residues. Per the germline V gene, CDR1 is GTSNPN and CDR2 is SVGIG (reference sequence).

This sequence was found in a man in his 70s with active or convalescent COVID-19. The sequencing input was peripheral blood. The chain recombines TRBV30 with TRBJ1-1, with TRBD1 identical over 8 bases. The CDR3 region is CAWSPGQGVEAFF. Here the CDR3 DNA reads TGTGCCTGGAGTCCCGGACAGGGCGTTGAAGCTTTCTTT.